Listed here are 22 T cell receptor beta chains from one sample, sequenced in a study of blood T cell repertoires in COVID-19. Some clones are missing from TCRdb's copy, which holds only in-frame ones; the method was immunoSEQ multiplex PCR. The sample has hundreds of thousands of clones; 88% are singletons. The material sequenced was PBMCs or T cells enriched from blood (not recorded which). Receptors were obtained from a woman aged 55-75 years who had recovered from COVID-19.

V is TRBV10-2 and J is TRBJ1-2; D remains ambiguous. The V end was cut by 4 bases, the J end by 1 base, with 10 bases between. The germline gives CDR1 WSHSY, CDR2 SAAADI. The CDR3 runs 14 residues. As DNA, the CDR3 is TGCGCCAGCAGTGGACAATCCAGTAACTATGGCTACACCTTC. This codes for CASSGQSSNYGYTF.

This chain joins TRBV30 and TRBJ2-7, with 9 bases lining up with TRBD1. This CDR3 spans 13 amino acids. Per the germline V gene, CDR1 is GTSNPN and CDR2 is SVGIG (reference sequence). V shed 8 bases and J 2 bases; nucleotides not matched to a gene: 7. This chain's CDR3 is CAMWDRVTYEQYV. As DNA, the CDR3 is TGTGCCATGTGGGACAGGGTAACCTACGAGCAGTACGTC.

This clone was recorded once. The chain uses TRBV10-3 and TRBJ2-1; D call uncertain. Trimming removed 6 bases at V and 3 bases at J, with 9 bases between. The CDR3 covers 13 residues. The V gene's germline CDR1 is ENHRY and CDR2 SYGVKD. The CDR3 DNA reads as TGTGCCATCAGCCTCGACAACTACAATGAGCAGTTCTTC. Amino acid sequence: CAISLDNYNEQFF.

V usage is TRBV2 and J usage is TRBJ1-6; TRBD1 aligns across 9 bases. The CDR3 runs 14 residues. Germline V gene sequence: CDR1 SNHLY, CDR2 FYNNEI. Trimming at V came to 9 bases and at J to 8 bases, leaving 8 bases not matched to a gene. The CDR3 DNA sequence: TGTGCCAGTCACAGGGGGCAAGTCGATTCACCCCTCCACTTT. It specifies CASHRGQVDSPLHF. Variable domain in full (rest from reference TRBV2 and TRBJ1-6): EPEVTQTPSHQVTQMGQEVILRCVPISNHLYFYWYRQILGQKVEFLVSFYNNEISEKSEIFDDQFSVERPDGSNFTLKIRSTKLEDSAMYFCASHRGQVDSPLHFGNGTRLTVT.

The chain has TRBV29-1 and TRBJ1-2; 8 nucleotides match TRBD1. CDR1 SQVTM and CDR2 ANQGSEA come from the germline V gene. The CDR3 sequence is 13 residues long. V lost 7 bases and J lost 3; bases outside the gene matches: 7. CDR3: CSAMTGVDYGYTF. In nucleotides, the CDR3 is TGCAGCGCTATGACAGGGGTGGACTATGGCTACACCTTC.

This clone is a singleton in its sample. The chain combines TRBV25-1 with TRBJ2-1; 10 bases agree with TRBD2. V lost 3 bases and J lost 8; bases outside the gene matches: 10. Germline CDR1 MGHDK, CDR2 SYGVNS. This CDR3 has 16 amino acids. CDR3 loop: CASSDSGGAGRDEQFF. Written as DNA, the CDR3 is TGTGCCAGCAGTGACAGCGGGGGGGCCGGTCGTGATGAGCAGTTCTTC.

The chain links TRBV27 to TRBJ2-3, with a possible D match to TRBD2 (5 bases). Germline V gives CDR1 MNHEY, CDR2 SMNVEV (reference sequence). The CDR3 covers 18 residues. The ends were cut back, 5 bases at V and 1 base at J, with 22 bases in the middle. CDR3 in DNA: TGTGCCAGCAGTCCCCCCATCCCCTGGAAGGGAGGCACAGATACGCAGTATTTT. This codes for CASSPPIPWKGGTDTQYF.

The chain carries TRBV5-4 and TRBJ1-3; D remains unclear. Trimming removed 0 bases from V and 0 bases from J, with 13 bases in between. CDR1 and CDR2 (germline): SGHNT, YYREEE (reference sequence). The CDR3 consists of 17 residues. The DNA for the CDR3 is TGTGCCAGCAGCTTGGACAGTAAAGTACCCTCTGGAAACACCATATATTTT. This sequence encodes CASSLDSKVPSGNTIYF. Complete variable domain (other parts from reference TRBV5-4 and TRBJ1-3): ETGVTQSPTHLIKTRGQQVTLRCSSQSGHNTVSWYQQALGQGPQFIFQYYREEENGRGNFPPRFSGLQFPNYSSELNVNALELDDSALYLCASSLDSKVPSGNTIYFGEGSWLTVV.

This clone was counted a single time. The chain has TRBV6-1 and TRBJ1-4, with D possibly being TRBD1 (6 bases). The CDR3 runs 15 residues. Germline CDR1 reads MNHNS; CDR2 reads SASEGT. V was shortened by 2 bases and J by 8 bases, with 15 bases between the two germline ends. CDR3 in DNA: TGTGCCAGCAGTGAAACGGGACAATTTGACGAAAAACTGTTTTTT. Translating it yields CASSETGQFDEKLFF.

The chain recombines TRBV10-1 with TRBJ2-7; 9 bases match TRBD1. This CDR3 is built from 14 residues. Germline lookup yields CDR1 WNHNN and CDR2 SYGVQD (reference sequence). J gave up 4 bases and V 6 bases, and 7 bases lay outside the gene matches. The CDR3 region has the DNA TGCGCCAGCAGCCCCGACAGGGGGAGTTACGAGCAGTACTTC. Amino acid sequence: CASSPDRGSYEQYF.

The chain recombines TRBV5-1 with TRBJ1-1, with TRBD1 matching 7 bases. The V gene's germline CDR1 is SGHRS and CDR2 YFSETQ. This CDR3 has 12 amino acids. Unmatched junction bases numbered 4, after V lost 4 bases and J lost 7 bases. The CDR3 DNA reads TGCGCCAGCAGCCCGGACAGGAATGAAGCTTTCTTT. Its translation: CASSPDRNEAFF.

The DNA for the CDR3 is TGTGCCAGCAGCTTGAACAGGGTAGGGGCAGATACGCAGTATTTT. Translated: CASSLNRVGADTQYF. J is TRBJ2-3 and V is TRBV5-4; D is perhaps TRBD1 (6 bases). CDR3 length: 15 residues. The ends were cut back, 1 base at V and 4 bases at J, with 13 bases in the middle. Per germline, CDR1 SGHNT and CDR2 YYREEE (reference sequence). The complete variable domain, with remaining parts taken from reference TRBV5-4 and TRBJ2-3, reads ETGVTQSPTHLIKTRGQQVTLRCSSQSGHNTVSWYQQALGQGPQFIFQYYREEENGRGNFPPRFSGLQFPNYSSELNVNALELDDSALYLCASSLNRVGADTQYFGPGTRLTVL.

This clone was seen just once. The chain carries TRBV30 and TRBJ2-7, with D uncertain. With 2 bases removed from V and 1 base from J, the gap between germline ends came to 9 bases. This CDR3 is 13 amino acids long. Germline assignment: CDR1 GTSNPN and CDR2 SVGIG (reference sequence). DNA of the CDR3: TGTGCCTGGAGTTTCTCCGGGTCCTACGAGCAGTACTTC. Residues: CAWSFSGSYEQYF.

This clone showed up just a few times. This sequence joins TRBV7-2 and TRBJ1-1; TRBD1 matches 7 bases. Germline-derived CDR1 and CDR2 are SGHTA and FQGNSA. Trimming took 6 bases from V and 0 from J; bases not matched to a gene: 4. This CDR3 is 14 amino acids long. The CDR3 here is CASRYRGVNTEAFF. The CDR3 DNA sequence: TGTGCCAGCAGATACAGGGGCGTGAACACTGAAGCTTTCTTT.

The chain couples TRBV9 to TRBJ2-5; no definite D call. CDR1 SGDLS and CDR2 YYNGEE come from the germline V gene. Deletions cut 4 bases from V and 2 bases from J, with 9 bases between. The CDR3 consists of 13 residues. CDR3 amino acids: CASSPAGQETQYF. CDR3 nucleotides: TGTGCCAGCAGCCCTGCCGGGCAAGAGACCCAGTACTTC.

The CDR3 DNA follows: TGTGCCAGCAGTGAAAGTCGGTATGAGCAGTTCTTC. It codes for CASSESRYEQFF. The chain couples TRBV6-1 to TRBJ2-1, with no clear D. There are 12 residues in the CDR3. Per the germline V gene, CDR1 is MNHNS and CDR2 is SASEGT. Trimming shortened V by 2 bases and J by 8 bases, and 7 bases separated the two germline ends.

The CDR3 DNA is TGTGCCAGCAGCGTAGGGAGAGCTAGCGGCACAGATACGCAGTATTTT. It encodes CASSVGRASGTDTQYF. This chain joins TRBV9 and TRBJ2-3; a possible D gene is TRBD2 (6 bases). The CDR3 consists of 16 residues. In germline, CDR1 is SGDLS, CDR2 YYNGEE. The germline V and J ends were trimmed by 0 bases and 1 base, with 12 bases remaining between them.

The chain is built from TRBV5-6 and TRBJ2-3; TRBD2 aligns across 9 bases. CDR1 and CDR2 (germline): SGHDT, YYEEEE. J gave up 2 bases and V 0 bases, and 7 bases lay outside the gene matches. This CDR3 comprises 17 residues. The CDR3 protein is CASSLGIAGEYTDTQYF. The CDR3 DNA sequence: TGTGCCAGCAGCTTGGGCATAGCGGGGGAATACACAGATACGCAGTATTTT.

The genes are TRBV7-8 and TRBJ1-6; D may be TRBD1 (5 bases). Trimming pared 2 bases from V and 8 bases from J, leaving 13 bases between. Per the germline V gene, CDR1 is SGHVS and CDR2 is FQNEAQ. CDR3 size: 15 residues. CDR3 amino acids: CASSLRGMGYSPLHF. CDR3 in DNA: TGTGCCAGCAGCTTAAGGGGCATGGGGTATTCACCCCTCCACTTT.

The chain links TRBV2 to TRBJ1-2; possible D gene TRBD1, 5 bases. The CDR3 has 16 residues. V shed 1 base and J shed 2 bases, with 14 bases lying between them. Germline assignment: CDR1 SNHLY and CDR2 FYNNEI. CDR3 amino acids: CASSEGLGVKNYGYTF. CDR3 DNA sequence: TGTGCCAGCAGTGAAGGTTTAGGGGTAAAAAACTATGGCTACACCTTC.

J is TRBJ1-4 and V is TRBV5-5; D remains ambiguous. The CDR3 has 15 amino acids. V lost 4 bases and J lost 0, with 10 bases in between. Germline loops: CDR1 SGHKS, CDR2 YYEKEE (reference sequence). The CDR3 protein is CASSMGDSTNEKLFF. CDR3 in DNA: TGTGCCAGCAGCATGGGAGACTCAACTAATGAAAAACTGTTTTTT.

The chain carries TRBV29-1 and TRBJ2-1; a possible D gene is TRBD2 (5 bases). V lost 0 bases to trimming and J lost 8 bases, with 11 bases between them. This CDR3 spans 13 amino acids. CDR1 and CDR2 from the germline V gene are SQVTM and ANQGSEA. CDR3 DNA sequence: TGCAGCGTTGAAGATCGAGGGCGGCATGAGCAGTTCTTC. It encodes CSVEDRGRHEQFF.